What follows are 26 T cell receptor beta chains derived from one specimen sequenced in a study of vaccination and CD4 T cells after COVID-19. The antigens for these receptors are not known. Treatment indicated: roughly 11-day PBMC culture with coronavirus spike peptide pools or control peptides (ViraFEST assay). At the Johns Hopkins FTIC core, DNA taken from cultured CD4+ T cells was sequenced by way of the Oncomine TCR Beta short-read assay. A single record per CDR3 protein comes from TCRdb applying MiXCR to the PCR reads. The top ten clones hold roughly 11% of a sample with 20,000 to 30,000 distinct CDR3 sequences, approximately 40% of them seen once. The sequencing sample was made of CD4+ T cells from blood, cultured in vitro. The receptors were gathered from a human donor who had recovered from COVID-19.

This clonotype has more than one count but fewer than ten. V gene TRBV2 combines with J gene TRBJ1-5; D uncertain. Germline loops: CDR1 SNHLY, CDR2 FYNNEI. V lost 4 bases, J lost 4 bases, and 11 bases lay in between. CDR3 size: 14 residues. CDR3 residues: CASSAQELNQPQHF. The CDR3 DNA reads as TGTGCCAGCAGTGCCCAGGAGTTGAATCAGCCCCAGCATTTT.

This clonotype was detected a few times. The V call is TRBV7-2, the J call TRBJ1-1; a possible D gene is TRBD1 (5 bases). V gave up 5 bases and J gave up 0 bases, with 10 bases separating them. CDR1 and CDR2 from the germline V gene are SGHTA and FQGNSA. The CDR3 has 14 residues. This CDR3 is CASSPGTMNTEAFF. For the CDR3, the DNA is TGTGCCAGCAGCCCAGGGACGATGAACACTGAAGCTTTCTTT.

The rearrangement joins TRBV6-5 to TRBJ2-3; tentatively, D is TRBD1 or TRBD2 (5 bases each). V was shortened by 4 bases and J by 6 bases, with 23 bases between the two germline ends. CDR3 length: 17 residues. Germline V lookup: CDR1 MNHEY, CDR2 SVGAGI. The CDR3 reads CASSFMSGTDPLDTQYF. In nucleotides, the CDR3 is TGTGCCAGCAGTTTCATGAGTGGGACCGACCCTCTGGATACGCAGTATTTT.

The chain links TRBV10-3 to TRBJ2-1; 9 bases are shared with TRBD1. V trimming: 3 bases; J trimming: 6 bases; junction bases outside the gene matches: 3. This CDR3 has 14 amino acids. Looked up from germline, CDR1 is ENHRY and CDR2 is SYGVKD. CDR3 nucleotides: TGTGCCATCAGTGAATCGACAGGGGGCAATGAGCAGTTCTTC. The encoded protein is CAISESTGGNEQFF.

This clonotype was seen only a few times. This chain uses TRBV6-1 with TRBJ1-6; D gene uncertain. From germline, CDR1 is MNHNS and CDR2 SASEGT. The CDR3 runs to 13 residues. V dropped 7 bases and J dropped 7 bases, with 11 bases sitting between them. CDR3 coding DNA: TGTGCCAGCAACCCTGAGGGAAATTCACCCCTCCACTTT. Translation: CASNPEGNSPLHF.

The rearrangement joins TRBV24-1 to TRBJ2-6; D possibly corresponds to TRBD2 (5 bases). The CDR3 length is 15 residues. V lost 6 bases and J lost 2, with 10 bases in between. Per the germline V gene, CDR1 is KGHDR and CDR2 is SFDVKD. As DNA, the CDR3 is TGTGCCACCAGTCTGGGAGAAGCTGGGGCCAACGTCCTGACTTTC. This codes for CATSLGEAGANVLTF.

The chain has TRBV7-2 and TRBJ1-1; D gene ambiguous. The V end lost 5 bases, the J end lost 3 bases, and 13 bases lay between the germline ends. The CDR3 is 14 amino acids. Germline assignment: CDR1 SGHTA and CDR2 FQGNSA. This chain's CDR3 is CASSRRRSDTEAFF. The CDR3 nucleotides are TGTGCCAGCAGCCGGAGACGTTCTGACACTGAAGCTTTCTTT.

This rearrangement joins TRBV6-1 to TRBJ1-2; unclear D gene. The CDR3 spans 12 residues. The V and J ends lost 2 bases and 7 bases respectively, with 8 bases between them. Looked up from germline, CDR1 is MNHNS and CDR2 is SASEGT. The CDR3 protein is CASSEPAVGYTF. The CDR3 DNA reads as TGTGCCAGCAGTGAACCCGCAGTTGGCTACACCTTC.

For the CDR3, the DNA is TGCGCCAGCAGTGGGACAGGGGGAGGGAGGGGGAGCAATGAGCAGTTCTTC. Translating gives CASSGTGGGRGSNEQFF. The chain carries TRBV10-1 and TRBJ2-1; TRBD1 agrees at 10 bases. Germline values: CDR1 WNHNN, CDR2 SYGVQD (reference sequence). J gave up 6 bases and V 4 bases, and 12 bases lay outside the gene matches. This CDR3 region has 17 residues.

V and J are TRBV5-1 and TRBJ2-7; unclear D gene. This CDR3 is built from 12 residues. V lost 4 bases to trimming and J lost 2 bases, with 7 bases between them. Germline CDR1 SGHRS, CDR2 YFSETQ. As DNA, the CDR3 is TGCGCCAGCAGCGGAAGTACCTACGAGCAGTACTTC. Translated, it gives CASSGSTYEQYF.

The chain is built from TRBV7-9 and TRBJ2-3; D may correspond to TRBD1 or TRBD2 (7 bases each). V gave up 7 bases and J gave up 1 base, with 15 bases separating them. This CDR3 is 15 amino acids long. Germline CDR1 SEHNR, CDR2 FQNEAQ (reference sequence). The CDR3 coding sequence is TGTGCCAGCACCCCGACAGGGAGGGGCACAGATACGCAGTATTTT. Translated: CASTPTGRGTDTQYF.

This sequence joins TRBV11-3 and TRBJ2-2, with TRBD2 as a possible D gene (6 bases). The V gene lost 6 bases and the J gene lost 1 base, with 12 bases spanning the gap. CDR1 is SGHNT and CDR2 is YENEEA in the germline V gene. The length of the CDR3 is 15 residues. The CDR3 region is CASSSQRVNTGELFF. The CDR3 DNA sequence: TGTGCCAGCAGTTCCCAGCGGGTGAACACCGGGGAGCTGTTTTTT.

This chain connects TRBV3-1 to TRBJ2-3; the D is unclear. Per the germline V gene, CDR1 is LGHDT and CDR2 is YNNKEL (reference sequence). Trimming pared 4 bases from V and 2 bases from J, leaving 4 bases between. The CDR3 is 12 amino acids. The CDR3 loop is CASSRDTDTQYF. The CDR3 nucleotides are TGTGCCAGCAGCCGGGACACAGATACGCAGTATTTT.

This clonotype has a handful of counts. The rearrangement links TRBV5-4 to TRBJ2-7; 9 positions agree with TRBD2. CDR1 and CDR2 (germline): SGHNT, YYREEE (reference sequence). CDR3 length: 14 amino acids. V lost 4 bases to trimming and J lost 4 bases; unmatched junction nucleotides: 6. CDR3 nucleotide sequence: TGTGCCAGCAGCACCGGGACTAGCCTATACGAGCAGTACTTC. Protein product: CASSTGTSLYEQYF.

This sequence joins TRBV6-1 and TRBJ2-7, with D possibly matching TRBD1 (5 bases). The V and J ends lost 7 bases and 2 bases respectively, with 9 bases between them. CDR1 is MNHNS and CDR2 is SASEGT in the germline V gene. CDR3 size: 12 residues. CDR3 amino acids: CASTPDTYEQYF. The DNA for the CDR3 is TGTGCCAGCACCCCGGACACCTACGAGCAGTACTTC.

V usage is TRBV10-3 and J usage is TRBJ2-1, with 10 bases that match TRBD1. The trim removed 3 bases at V and 6 bases at J, leaving 8 bases unmatched. CDR1 is ENHRY and CDR2 is SYGVKD in the germline V gene. The CDR3 totals 16 residues. CDR3 sequence (DNA): TGTGCCATCAGTGATAACGACAGGGGGCGAAGCAATGAGCAGTTCTTC. Residues: CAISDNDRGRSNEQFF.

In its sample, this clonotype was seen a few times. CDR3 in DNA: TGTGCCAGCAGTTATAGGGGATACATGGCAGATACGCAGTATTTT. Its protein product is CASSYRGYMADTQYF. The V call is TRBV6-5, the J call TRBJ2-3; D perhaps matches TRBD1 (5 bases). Germline CDR1 MNHEY, CDR2 SVGAGI. The CDR3 loop spans 15 amino acids. Trimming cost V 3 bases and J 4 bases, with 14 bases left between them.

This clonotype was seen a handful of times. The chain has TRBV28 and TRBJ1-2; tentative D call: TRBD1 (6 bases). The germline CDR1 and CDR2 sequences are MDHEN and SYDVKM. Trimming took 4 bases from V and 10 from J, leaving 22 bases between them. The CDR3 has 15 amino acids. In nucleotides, the CDR3 is TGTGCCAGCAGTTCAAACTGGAAAGGGGGTGTAACCTACACCTTC. This sequence encodes CASSSNWKGGVTYTF.

This chain links TRBV7-8 with TRBJ1-3; TRBD1 is a possible D gene (6 bases). Trimming removed 3 bases from V and 4 bases from J, with 10 bases in between. Germline V gene data show CDR1 as SGHVS and CDR2 as FQNEAQ. This CDR3 contains 14 residues. CDR3 DNA sequence: TGTGCCAGCAGCTTTGCAGGGGTCGGAAACACCATATATTTT. Translation gives CASSFAGVGNTIYF. Full variable domain (missing parts from reference TRBV7-8 and TRBJ1-3): GAGVSQSPRYKVAKRGQDVALRCDPISGHVSLFWYQQALGQGPEFLTYFQNEAQLDKSGLPSDRFFAERPEGSVSTLKIQRTQQEDSAVYLCASSFAGVGNTIYFGEGSWLTVV.

The chain combines TRBV20-1 with TRBJ2-1; tentative D call: TRBD2 (5 bases). Germline V gene sequence: CDR1 DFQATT, CDR2 SNEGSKA (reference sequence). CDR3 size: 14 residues. The germline V and J ends were trimmed by 4 bases and 1 base, with 11 bases remaining between them. CDR3 DNA sequence: TGCAGTGCTATTCCCCCGGGATCCTACAATGAGCAGTTCTTC. This codes for CSAIPPGSYNEQFF.

This clonotype was found a few times. J is TRBJ2-2 and V is TRBV7-2, with D possibly being TRBD1 (5 bases). The CDR3 runs 14 residues. The germline V gene has CDR1 SGHTA and CDR2 FQGNSA. The ends were cut back, 5 bases at V and 6 bases at J, with 13 bases in the middle. The CDR3 is CASSLNGAAGELFF. For the CDR3, the DNA is TGTGCCAGCAGCCTCAATGGGGCGGCCGGGGAGCTGTTTTTT.

This clonotype was detected a few times. This chain links TRBV5-1 with TRBJ2-2; 9 nucleotides align to TRBD1. With 1 base clipped from V and 6 bases from J, the junction kept 4 bases outside the gene matches. Germline CDR1 reads SGHRS; CDR2 reads YFSETQ. The CDR3 contains 15 residues. DNA of the CDR3: TGCGCCAGCAGCTTGACAGGGGGCGCCCCCGGGGAGCTGTTTTTT. Its translation is CASSLTGGAPGELFF.

This clonotype has just a few counts. The V gene is TRBV28, the J gene TRBJ1-1; 10 bases fit TRBD1. With 5 bases clipped from V and 5 bases from J, the junction kept 11 bases outside the gene matches. CDR1 is MDHEN, CDR2 SYDVKM, per germline. The CDR3 consists of 16 residues. The CDR3 DNA reads TGTGCCAGCAGTCTAGCCCCGGGACAGGGGAAGACTGAAGCTTTCTTT. It translates to CASSLAPGQGKTEAFF.

The V call is TRBV12-3 or TRBV12-4, the J call TRBJ1-2, with D maybe TRBD1 (5 bases). Trimming left V 5 bases short and J 6 bases short, with 16 bases between. CDR3 length: 14 amino acids. The CDR3 DNA sequence: TGTGCCAGCAGTCTCAGGGACCCCAGGGATGGCTACACCTTC. The encoded protein is CASSLRDPRDGYTF.

This clonotype was seen only a few times. The chain recombines TRBV20-1 with TRBJ2-7; 7 bases map to TRBD2. Germline trimming cut 6 bases from V and 6 bases from J; bases unmatched to any gene: 20. Germline V lookup: CDR1 DFQATT, CDR2 SNEGSKA (reference sequence). The CDR3 is 16 residues long. The CDR3 nucleotides read TGCAGTGCACCATCTCGAGAGGGAGGGCCCCGAAGCGAGCAGTACTTC. It is translated as CSAPSREGGPRSEQYF.

The genes are TRBV10-3 and TRBJ1-1; D is possibly TRBD1 (5 bases). The length of the CDR3 is 15 residues. Trimming left V 8 bases short and J 5 bases short, with 21 bases between. Germline assignment: CDR1 ENHRY and CDR2 SYGVKD. For the CDR3, the DNA is TGTGCCATCGCAGACAGAACGGGGGTGAGAACTGAAGCTTTCTTT. It encodes CAIADRTGVRTEAFF.